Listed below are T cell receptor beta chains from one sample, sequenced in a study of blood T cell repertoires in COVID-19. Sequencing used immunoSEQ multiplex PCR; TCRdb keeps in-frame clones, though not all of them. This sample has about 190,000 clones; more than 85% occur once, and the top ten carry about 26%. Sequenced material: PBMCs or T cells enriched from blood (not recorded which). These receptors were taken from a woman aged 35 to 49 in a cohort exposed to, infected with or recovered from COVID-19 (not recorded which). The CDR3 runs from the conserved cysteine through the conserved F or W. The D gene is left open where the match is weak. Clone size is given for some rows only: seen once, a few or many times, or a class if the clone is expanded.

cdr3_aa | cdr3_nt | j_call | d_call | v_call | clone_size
CASSQQGWNYEQYF | TGTGCCAGCAGCCAACAGGGTTGGAACTACGAGCAGTACTTC | TRBJ2-7 | . | TRBV3-1/TRBV3-2 | .
CASSDRQGASYEQYF | TGTGCCAGCAGTGATCGACAGGGGGCTTCCTACGAGCAGTACTTC | TRBJ2-7 | TRBD1 | TRBV27 | few
CASNRDRGGSSPLHF | TGTGCCAGCAACCGGGACAGGGGAGGATCATCACCCCTCCACTTT | TRBJ1-6 | TRBD1 | TRBV5-5 | .
CASSLDREISPLHF | TGTGCCAGCAGCTTGGACAGGGAAATTTCACCCCTCCACTTT | TRBJ1-6 | . | TRBV5-4 | .
CSVEDRGYYGYTF | TGCAGCGTTGAAGACAGGGGATACTATGGCTACACCTTC | TRBJ1-2 | . | TRBV29-1 | .
CASSMRQGGTYEQYF | TGCGCCAGCAGCATGAGACAGGGGGGCACCTACGAGCAGTACTTC | TRBJ2-7 | TRBD1 | TRBV4-1 | .
CASGLPGDRSYEQYF | TGTGCTAGTGGTTTGCCCGGCGACAGGTCCTACGAGCAGTACTTC | TRBJ2-7 | . | TRBV12-5 | once
CASSQVGGLEKLFF | TGCGCCAGCAGCCAAGTAGGGGGTCTTGAAAAACTGTTTTTT | TRBJ1-4 | . | TRBV4-1 | .
CASSLGDQPQHF | TGTGCCAGCAGCTTAGGAGATCAGCCCCAGCATTTT | TRBJ1-5 | . | TRBV11-2 | .
CASSLLGNEKLFF | TGTGCCAGCAGTTTGCTCGGTAATGAAAAACTGTTTTTT | TRBJ1-4 | . | TRBV27 | .
CASSPPDRGYGYTF | TGTGCCAGCAGCCCCCCGGACAGGGGCTATGGCTACACCTTC | TRBJ1-2 | TRBD1 | TRBV7-9 | once
CASSGQANTEAFF | TGTGCCAGCTCAGGACAGGCGAACACTGAAGCTTTCTTT | TRBJ1-1 | TRBD1 | TRBV18 | .
CASTLGTADGYTF | TGTGCCAGCACCTTGGGGACAGCTGATGGCTACACCTTC | TRBJ1-2 | TRBD1 | TRBV7-2 | .
CASSPGRGRELFF | TGTGCCAGCAGCCCTGGGCGGGGCCGGGAGCTGTTTTTT | TRBJ2-2 | . | TRBV3-1/TRBV3-2 | .
CASSAIQAGPHGYTF | TGTGCCAGCAGTGCCATCCAGGCGGGACCTCATGGCTACACCTTC | TRBJ1-2 | . | TRBV2 | .
CASSGGVNYGYTF | TGTGCCAGCAGCGGCGGGGTAAACTATGGCTACACCTTC | TRBJ1-2 | . | TRBV6-5 | .
CASSSEPGQSRISYEQYF | TGCGCCAGCAGCTCCGAACCGGGACAGAGCCGAATTTCCTACGAGCAGTACTTC | TRBJ2-7 | TRBD1 | TRBV5-1 | .
CASSQDTTSVPSYNEQFF | TGCGCCAGCAGCCAAGATACCACTAGCGTCCCCTCCTACAATGAGCAGTTCTTC | TRBJ2-1 | TRBD2 | TRBV4-3 | .
CATSDPRDRTIGKTQYF | TGTGCCACCAGTGATCCCCGGGACAGGACGATTGGGAAGACCCAGTACTTC | TRBJ2-5 | TRBD1 | TRBV24-1 | .
CASSRTGGYTF | TGTGCCAGCAGCCGGACAGGGGGCTACACCTTC | TRBJ1-2 | TRBD1 | TRBV5-6 | once
CASSQGGNTIYF | TGTGCCAGCAGTCAGGGGGGAAACACCATATATTTT | TRBJ1-3 | . | TRBV2 | .
CASSPRVQIITDTQYF | TGCGCCAGCAGCCCCCGGGTCCAAATTATCACAGATACGCAGTATTTT | TRBJ2-3 | . | TRBV4-1 | .
CASSRVGNTEAFF | TGTGCCAGCAGCCGGGTGGGGAACACTGAAGCTTTCTTT | TRBJ1-1 | . | TRBV6-5 | once
CASSPGDRDTEAFF | TGCGCCAGCAGCCCCGGGGACAGGGACACTGAAGCTTTCTTT | TRBJ1-1 | TRBD1 | TRBV4-1 | .
CASRWSGGNSPLHF | TGTGCCAGCCGTTGGTCGGGGGGTAATTCACCCCTCCACTTT | TRBJ1-6 | . | TRBV27 | many
CASSMRRVITDTQYF | TGTGCCAGTAGTATGAGAAGAGTTATCACAGATACGCAGTATTTT | TRBJ2-3 | . | TRBV19 | .
CASSSLPRGGNTIYF | TGTGCCAGCAGCTCGCTACCCAGAGGCGGAAACACCATATATTTT | TRBJ1-3 | . | TRBV7-6 | .
CASGLPGQGAIHEQFF | TGTGCTAGTGGTTTGCCGGGACAGGGGGCCATCCATGAGCAGTTCTTC | TRBJ2-1 | TRBD1 | TRBV12-5 | .
CASSQGFSGPRADTQYF | TGTGCCAGCAGCCAAGGGTTTTCGGGCCCCAGGGCAGATACGCAGTATTTT | TRBJ2-3 | . | TRBV3-1/TRBV3-2 | .
CASSDDREVTEAFF | TGTGCCAGCAGTGATGACAGGGAGGTCACTGAAGCTTTCTTT | TRBJ1-1 | TRBD1 | TRBV6-1 | .